There are many counts of the clone carrying this TCR beta chain. Its antigen is undetermined. This sample was included in a study of T cells in Graves' hyperthyroidism and ophthalmopathy. Study background: Before treatment of any kind, peripheral blood was taken at initial diagnosis. Study results and caveats: For ophthalmopathy, model prediction preceded onset by a median roughly 6.5 months.

From germline, CDR1 is SQVTM and CDR2 ANQGSEA. This CDR3 region has 13 residues. The V gene end was trimmed by 6 bases and the J gene end by 0 bases; junction bases not matched to a gene: 5. TCR beta CDR3 regions were amplified from RNA. Initially, a first-round RT-PCR of the TCR CDR3 employed the HTBI primer set. TCRdb reprocessed the multiplex PCR reads with MiXCR, giving one entry per CDR3 protein. This table has about 350,000 distinct CDR3 sequences, around 13% appearing once. This rearrangement joins TRBV29-1 to TRBJ2-7, with 7 bases that match TRBD1. The sample consisted of blood. The sequence was obtained from a woman in her thirties or forties with Graves' ophthalmopathy. The CDR3, as DNA: TGCAGCGTAGAGGACAGGAGCTCCTACGAGCAGTACTTC. It encodes CSVEDRSSYEQYF.